The 8 T cell receptor beta chains presented below share a single source sample, sequenced in a study of blood T cell repertoires in COVID-19. Sequencing used immunoSEQ multiplex PCR; TCRdb keeps in-frame clones, though not all of them. The data hold 150,000 to 190,000 clones, with approximately 80% observed a single time. Sequencing was performed on peripheral blood. The source of these receptors is a woman older than 75 with acute or convalescent COVID-19.

This chain links TRBV6-5 with TRBJ1-5; unclear D gene. The ends were cut back, 0 bases at V and 6 bases at J, with 6 bases in the middle. The CDR3 has 13 amino acids. The germline gives CDR1 MNHEY, CDR2 SVGAGI. CDR3 loop: CASSYSEGQPQHF. The CDR3 nucleotides read TGTGCCAGCAGTTACTCGGAGGGTCAGCCCCAGCATTTT.

This clone has a single count. This chain connects TRBV9 to TRBJ2-1, with TRBD2 matching over 9 bases. With V trimmed by 2 bases and J by 1 base, 1 base remained unmatched. The CDR3 spans 15 residues. Germline lookup yields CDR1 SGDLS and CDR2 YYNGEE. CDR3 residues: CASSVSGGSYNEQFF. CDR3 DNA: TGTGCCAGCAGCGTTAGCGGGGGATCCTACAATGAGCAGTTCTTC.

The chain is built from TRBV29-1 and TRBJ2-1; D ambiguous. Trimming pared 7 bases from V and 2 bases from J, leaving 18 bases between. The CDR3 sequence is 15 residues long. The germline CDR1 and CDR2 sequences are SQVTM and ANQGSEA. The CDR3, as DNA: TGCAGCGCCGGCGGAGAACAGAGTACCTACAATGAGCAGTTCTTC. Amino acid sequence: CSAGGEQSTYNEQFF.

The chain combines TRBV5-1 with TRBJ1-1; 9 bases agree with TRBD1. The length of the CDR3 is 17 residues. CDR1 is SGHRS and CDR2 is YFSETQ in the germline V gene. V dropped 3 bases and J dropped 1; count of bases not matched to a gene: 10. The CDR3 DNA is TGCGCCAGCAGCTCCGGTCCCGGGACAGGGAGGAACACTGAAGCTTTCTTT. Encoded protein: CASSSGPGTGRNTEAFF. Using reference TRBV5-1 and TRBJ1-1 for the parts outside the CDR3, the full variable domain is KAGVTQTPRYLIKTRGQQVTLSCSPISGHRSVSWYQQTPGQGLQFLFEYFSETQRNKGNFPGRFSGRQFSNSRSEMNVSTLELGDSALYLCASSSGPGTGRNTEAFFGQGTRLTVV.

The chain is built from TRBV10-2 and TRBJ2-1, with 10 bases identical to TRBD1. The germline CDR1 and CDR2 sequences are WSHSY and SAAADI. The CDR3 has 16 residues. The ends lost 8 bases at V and 3 bases at J; junction bases unmatched: 10. As DNA, the CDR3 is TGCGCCAGCCTCCGCGAGGGACAGGGGTACTACAATGAGCAGTTCTTC. It yields the protein CASLREGQGYYNEQFF.

This clone was detected only a few times. The chain carries TRBV7-8 and TRBJ1-3; 9 bases are a match to TRBD1. The junction had 6 bases not matched to a gene; V was cut back by 6 bases and J by 3 bases. This CDR3 region has 15 residues. In germline, CDR1 is SGHVS, CDR2 FQNEAQ. The CDR3 sequence is CASRNTGGRGNTIYF. The CDR3 DNA reads as TGTGCCAGCAGAAATACAGGGGGCCGTGGAAACACCATATATTTT. Full variable domain (remainder filled in from reference TRBV7-8 and TRBJ1-3): GAGVSQSPRYKVAKRGQDVALRCDPISGHVSLFWYQQALGQGPEFLTYFQNEAQLDKSGLPSDRFFAERPEGSVSTLKIQRTQQEDSAVYLCASRNTGGRGNTIYFGEGSWLTVV.

This chain uses TRBV25-1 with TRBJ1-2; 7 bases fit TRBD1. This CDR3 region has 15 residues. Germline V gene lookup returns CDR1 MGHDK and CDR2 SYGVNS. The J segment lost 3 bases and the V segment lost 3 bases, leaving 7 bases of the junction unmatched. Written as DNA, the CDR3 is TGTGCCAGCAGTGACGATGTAGGACAGGACTATGGCTACACCTTC. This sequence encodes CASSDDVGQDYGYTF.

The chain uses TRBV7-3 and TRBJ1-1; D not resolved. CDR1 SGHTA and CDR2 FQGTGA come from the germline V gene. The V gene lost 8 bases and the J gene lost 6 bases, with 16 bases spanning the gap. This CDR3 region has 13 residues. The CDR3 DNA reads as TGTGCCAGCGGGGTACCGGGAATTCCTGAAGCTTTCTTT. Translated, it gives CASGVPGIPEAFF.